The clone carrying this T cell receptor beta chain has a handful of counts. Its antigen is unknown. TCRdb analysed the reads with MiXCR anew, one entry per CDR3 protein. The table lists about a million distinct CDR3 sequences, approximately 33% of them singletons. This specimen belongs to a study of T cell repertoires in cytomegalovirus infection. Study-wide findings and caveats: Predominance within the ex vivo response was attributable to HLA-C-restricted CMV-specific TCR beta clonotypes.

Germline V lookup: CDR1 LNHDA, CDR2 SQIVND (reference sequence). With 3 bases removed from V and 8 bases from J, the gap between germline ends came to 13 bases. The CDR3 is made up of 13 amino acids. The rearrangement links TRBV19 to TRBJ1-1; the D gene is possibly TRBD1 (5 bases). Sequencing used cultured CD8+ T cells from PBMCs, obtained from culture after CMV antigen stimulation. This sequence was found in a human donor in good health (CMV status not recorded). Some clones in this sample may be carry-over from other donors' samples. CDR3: CASSIIVTEEAFF. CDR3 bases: TGTGCCAGTAGTATTATTGTGACAGAAGAAGCTTTCTTT.